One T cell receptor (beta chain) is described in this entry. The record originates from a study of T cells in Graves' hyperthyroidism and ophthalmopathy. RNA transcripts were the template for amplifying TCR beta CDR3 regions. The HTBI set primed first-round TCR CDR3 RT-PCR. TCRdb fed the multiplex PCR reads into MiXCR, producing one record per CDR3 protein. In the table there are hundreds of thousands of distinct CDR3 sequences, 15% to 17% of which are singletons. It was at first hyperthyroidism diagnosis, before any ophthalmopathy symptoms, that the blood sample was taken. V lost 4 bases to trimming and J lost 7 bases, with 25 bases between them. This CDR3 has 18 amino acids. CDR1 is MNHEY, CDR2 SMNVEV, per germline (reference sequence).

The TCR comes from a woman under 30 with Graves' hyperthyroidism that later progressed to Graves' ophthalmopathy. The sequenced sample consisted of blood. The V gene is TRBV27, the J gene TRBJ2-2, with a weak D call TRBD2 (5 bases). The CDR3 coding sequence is TGTGCCAGCAGTTCCGCCTATTTAAGGGCGGGTAAGAGCGGGGAGCTGTTTTTT. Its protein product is CASSSAYLRAGKSGELFF.